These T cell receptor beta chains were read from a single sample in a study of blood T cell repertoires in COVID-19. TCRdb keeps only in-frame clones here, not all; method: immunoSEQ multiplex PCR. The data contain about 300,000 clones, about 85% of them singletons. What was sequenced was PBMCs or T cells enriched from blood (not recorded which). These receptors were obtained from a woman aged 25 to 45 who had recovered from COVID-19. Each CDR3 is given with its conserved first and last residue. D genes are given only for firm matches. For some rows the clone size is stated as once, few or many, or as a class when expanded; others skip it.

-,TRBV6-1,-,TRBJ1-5,CASSEQGSNQPQHF,TGTGCCAGCAGTGAGCAGGGTAGCAATCAGCCCCAGCATTTT
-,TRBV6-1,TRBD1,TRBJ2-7,CASSDMTGGFPYEQYF,TGTGCCAGCAGTGATATGACAGGGGGGTTCCCCTACGAGCAGTACTTC
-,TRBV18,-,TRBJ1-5,CASSRRGAPNQPQHF,TGTGCCAGCTCCCGCCGGGGGGCCCCAAATCAGCCCCAGCATTTT
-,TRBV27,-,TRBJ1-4,CASRRAKNYATNEKLFF,TGTGCCAGCAGGCGGGCCAAAAATTATGCAACTAATGAAAAACTGTTTTTT
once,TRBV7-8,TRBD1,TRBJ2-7,CASSLGRGKAYEQYF,TGTGCCAGCAGCTTAGGCAGGGGGAAAGCCTACGAGCAGTACTTC
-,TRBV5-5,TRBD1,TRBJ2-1,CASSLRPTQGPSYNEQFF,TGTGCCAGCAGCTTGAGGCCCACACAGGGGCCATCCTACAATGAGCAGTTCTTC
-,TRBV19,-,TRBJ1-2,CASSLGLNYGYTF,TGTGCCAGTAGTCTGGGGCTCAACTATGGCTACACCTTC
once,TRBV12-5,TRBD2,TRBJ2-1,CASGPSAAGVNNEQFF,TGTGCTAGTGGTCCTTCGGCAGCGGGGGTGAACAATGAGCAGTTCTTC
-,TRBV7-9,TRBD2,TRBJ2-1,CASSLDSGGVGEQFF,TGTGCCAGCAGCTTAGATAGCGGGGGGGTAGGTGAGCAGTTCTTC
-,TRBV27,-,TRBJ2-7,CASSHGTGAYEQYF,TGTGCCAGCAGTCACGGAACGGGAGCCTACGAGCAGTACTTC
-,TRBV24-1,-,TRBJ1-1,CATSDKTGWGTEAFF,TGTGCCACCAGTGATAAGACAGGCTGGGGGACTGAAGCTTTCTTT
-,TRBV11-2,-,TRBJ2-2,CASSSVQGRAGELFF,TGTGCCAGCAGCTCCGTACAGGGTAGGGCCGGGGAGCTGTTTTTT
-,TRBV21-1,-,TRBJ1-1,CARGQGDTEAFF,TGTGCCAGAGGACAGGGCGACACTGAAGCTTTCTTT
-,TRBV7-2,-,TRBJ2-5,CASSLNSRSGETQYF,TGTGCCAGCAGCTTAAATTCGCGGAGTGGAGAGACCCAGTACTTC
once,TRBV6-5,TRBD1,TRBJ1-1,CASRDTGQPNTEAFF,TGTGCCAGCAGAGATACGGGACAGCCGAACACTGAAGCTTTCTTT
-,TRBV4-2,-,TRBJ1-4,CASSQATTGEKLFF,TGTGCCAGCAGCCAGGCAACAACAGGGGAAAAACTGTTTTTT
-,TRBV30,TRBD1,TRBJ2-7,CAWSEGRGLGEQYF,TGTGCCTGGAGTGAGGGCAGGGGGCTCGGCGAGCAGTACTTC
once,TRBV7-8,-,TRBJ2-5,CASTSRGQYQETQYF,TGTGCCAGCACCTCTCGTGGACAGTACCAAGAGACCCAGTACTTC
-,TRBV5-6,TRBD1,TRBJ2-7,CASSYYRGLVPYEQYF,TGTGCCAGCAGCTACTACAGGGGCCTCGTTCCCTACGAGCAGTACTTC
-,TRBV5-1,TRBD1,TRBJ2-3,CASSLVPGQGRSDTQYF,TGCGCCAGCAGCTTGGTTCCGGGACAGGGGAGGTCAGATACGCAGTATTTT
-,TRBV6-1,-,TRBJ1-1,CASSESRGQAFF,TGTGCCAGCAGTGAATCGCGGGGGCAAGCTTTCTTT
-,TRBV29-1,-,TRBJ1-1,CSVGGELGTEAFF,TGCAGCGTTGGTGGGGAGTTAGGCACTGAAGCTTTCTTT
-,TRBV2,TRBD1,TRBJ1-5,CASSEARTGTQPQHF,TGTGCCAGCAGTGAAGCAAGGACAGGGACTCAGCCCCAGCATTTT
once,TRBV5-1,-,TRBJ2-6,CASSLRGTGANVLTF,TGCGCCAGCAGCTTGCGGGGGACTGGGGCCAACGTCCTGACTTTC
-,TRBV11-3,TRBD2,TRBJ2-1,CASSLDGGARDEQFF,TGTGCCAGCAGCTTAGACGGGGGGGCCCGGGATGAGCAGTTCTTC
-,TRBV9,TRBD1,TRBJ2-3,CASSVGGAGGSSTDTQYF,TGTGCCAGCAGCGTAGGGGGGGCAGGGGGCTCTAGCACAGATACGCAGTATTTT
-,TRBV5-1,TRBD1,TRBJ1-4,CASSFGGQGATEKLFF,TGCGCCAGCAGCTTCGGAGGACAGGGGGCAACTGAAAAACTGTTTTTT